This TCR beta chain was sequenced in a study of shared clonotypes between healthy human individuals. Looking at the study overall: Donors had three CD4 naive, three CD4 memory, two CD8 naive and one CD8 memory plate apiece.

Clones were read by immunoSEQ multiplex PCR, and TCRdb kept only the in-frame ones, dropping some. The repertoire holds more than 1,200,000 clones, with approximately 98.5% as singletons. As to this clone: Its antigen is still unknown.

Deletions cut 7 bases from V and 5 bases from J, with 21 bases between. The CDR3 sequence is 16 residues long. CDR1 MDHEN and CDR2 SYDVKM come from the germline V gene. Notes on the study in general: With a handful of donors compared, around 5% of naive CD4 clonotypes were shared.

Source material: naive CD4+ T cells sorted from blood. Subset defined: CD45RA+ positively selected. The J gene is TRBJ1-5, the V gene TRBV28; a weak D match, TRBD1 (5 bases). This TCR came from a man aged 30 to 39 in good health. The DNA for the CDR3 is TGTGCCAGCAAACCCCTGGGCCAGGGAATTGATCAGCCCCAGCATTTT. It codes for CASKPLGQGIDQPQHF.